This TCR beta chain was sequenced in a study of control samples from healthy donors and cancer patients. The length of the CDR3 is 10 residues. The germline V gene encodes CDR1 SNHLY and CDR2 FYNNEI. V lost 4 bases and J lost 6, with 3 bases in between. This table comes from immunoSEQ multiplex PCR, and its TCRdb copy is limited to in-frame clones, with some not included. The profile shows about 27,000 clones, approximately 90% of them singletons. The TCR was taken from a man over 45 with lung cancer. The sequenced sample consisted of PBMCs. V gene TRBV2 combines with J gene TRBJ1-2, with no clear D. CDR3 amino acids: CASSGHGYTF. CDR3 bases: TGTGCCAGCAGTGGACATGGCTACACCTTC.